These T cell receptor beta chains were read from a single sample in a study of shared clonotypes between healthy human individuals. This table comes from immunoSEQ multiplex PCR, and its TCRdb copy is limited to in-frame clones, with some not included. The sample holds around 2,000,000 clones, about 95% seen once. The sample consisted of naive CD8+ T cells sorted from blood. Source of these receptors: a man between 18 and 29 years old in good health. CDR3s include the opening cysteine and the closing phenylalanine or tryptophan. D genes are given only for firm matches. A clone size is listed for some rows: how often the clone was seen (once, few, many), or a class if it is expanded.

clone_size,v_call,d_call,j_call,cdr3_aa,cdr3_nt
.,TRBV11-1,.,TRBJ2-1,CASSLGGNEKFF,TGTGCCAGCAGCCTTGGGGGCAATGAGAAGTTCTTC
.,TRBV12-5,.,TRBJ2-3,CASAIFAIGTDTQYF,TGTGCTAGTGCCATATTTGCTATCGGGACAGATACGCAGTATTTT
.,TRBV4-3,.,TRBJ1-5,CASSRGLAGQPQHF,TGCGCCAGCAGCCGAGGCCTCGCGGGTCAGCCCCAGCATTTT
.,TRBV6-1,.,TRBJ2-7,CASGVPSRSSYEQYF,TGTGCCAGCGGGGTCCCTTCTCGATCCTCCTACGAGCAGTACTTC
once,TRBV2,TRBD1,TRBJ2-7,CASSAGQNPFHYEQYF,TGTGCCAGCAGTGCGGGACAGAATCCTTTTCACTACGAGCAGTACTTC
.,TRBV21-1,.,TRBJ2-1,CASSKTRGEYAGGPAEQFF,TGTGCCAGCAGCAAAACAAGAGGGGAGTACGCGGGAGGGCCGGCTGAGCAGTTCTTC
once,TRBV6-5,.,TRBJ1-4,CASSYSRHPTNEKLFF,TGTGCCAGCAGTTACTCTCGCCATCCAACTAATGAAAAACTGTTTTTT
.,TRBV27,.,TRBJ2-7,CASGNRAYEQYF,TGTGCCAGCGGTAACAGGGCCTACGAGCAGTACTTC
.,TRBV5-6,.,TRBJ1-1,CASSLMDIYLNTEAFF,TGTGCCAGCAGCTTGATGGACATCTACCTGAACACTGAAGCTTTCTTT
.,TRBV6-1,.,TRBJ2-3,CASRHRTASTDTQYF,TGTGCCAGCAGACACCGGACAGCTAGCACAGATACGCAGTATTTT
.,TRBV10-3,.,TRBJ1-2,CAISVGGPGYGYTF,TGTGCCATCAGTGTGGGGGGGCCGGGCTATGGCTACACCTTC
.,TRBV15,.,TRBJ1-4,CATSRRRQSNEKLFF,TGTGCCACCAGCAGGAGGAGACAGTCTAATGAAAAACTGTTTTTT
.,TRBV11-2,TRBD2,TRBJ2-1,CASSSTSGQEQFF,TGTGCCAGCAGCTCGACTAGCGGCCAAGAGCAGTTCTTC
.,TRBV19,.,TRBJ2-1,CASAERSSYNEQFF,TGTGCCAGTGCGGAGCGGAGCTCCTACAATGAGCAGTTCTTC
.,TRBV13,.,TRBJ2-7,CASSLGLAYEQYF,TGTGCCAGCAGCTTAGGACTAGCTTACGAGCAGTACTTC
.,TRBV5-6,.,TRBJ2-5,CASSLAGGETQYF,TGTGCCAGCAGCTTGGCAGGTGGAGAGACCCAGTACTTC
.,TRBV6-6,TRBD2,TRBJ2-2,CASSYPSGGDGELFF,TGTGCCAGCAGTTACCCTAGCGGGGGGGACGGGGAGCTGTTTTTT
once,TRBV4-1,.,TRBJ2-7,CASSPQFSPYEQYF,TGCGCCAGCAGCCCCCAATTTAGTCCCTACGAGCAGTACTTC
once,TRBV6-5,.,TRBJ2-7,CASSWGGDYEQYF,TGTGCCAGCAGTTGGGGGGGCGATTACGAGCAGTACTTC
.,TRBV4-1,TRBD2,TRBJ2-7,CASSQVASGSYEQYF,TGCGCCAGCAGCCAAGTGGCTAGCGGGAGCTACGAGCAGTACTTC
.,TRBV7-2,TRBD2,TRBJ2-7,CASSFYGGYEQYF,TGTGCCAGCAGCTTTTACGGGGGGTACGAGCAGTACTTC
once,TRBV30,.,TRBJ2-7,CAWSVQTVYEQYF,TGTGCCTGGAGTGTACAGACAGTCTACGAGCAGTACTTC
once,TRBV7-6,TRBD1,TRBJ2-5,CASSLVPGGETQYF,TGTGCCAGCAGCTTAGTCCCAGGGGGAGAGACCCAGTACTTC
.,TRBV19,TRBD1,TRBJ2-7,CASSVGQGAEQYF,TGTGCCAGTAGTGTGGGACAGGGGGCCGAGCAGTACTTC
.,TRBV5-1,.,TRBJ2-1,CASSLWLDSSYNEQFF,TGCGCCAGCAGCTTGTGGTTAGACAGCTCCTACAATGAGCAGTTCTTC
.,TRBV5-6,.,TRBJ2-5,CASSPFSQETQYF,TGTGCCAGCAGCCCCTTCTCCCAAGAGACCCAGTACTTC
.,TRBV9,.,TRBJ2-1,CASSYRSLNEQFF,TGTGCCAGCAGCTACCGTTCCTTAAATGAGCAGTTCTTC
once,TRBV4-1,.,TRBJ2-7,CASSQAGSASEQYF,TGCGCCAGCAGCCAAGCTGGATCGGCTAGCGAGCAGTACTTC
.,TRBV11-2,TRBD2,TRBJ2-1,CASSLDSGGFKGYNEQFF,TGTGCCAGCAGCTTGGATAGCGGGGGCTTTAAAGGCTACAATGAGCAGTTCTTC
once,TRBV13,TRBD2,TRBJ2-7,CASSWTSGGSSSYEQYF,TGTGCCAGCAGCTGGACTAGCGGGGGGTCGAGCTCCTACGAGCAGTACTTC
.,TRBV28,.,TRBJ1-1,CASSFRGGVTEAFF,TGTGCCAGCAGTTTTAGGGGGGGCGTCACTGAAGCTTTCTTT
.,TRBV7-3,TRBD1,TRBJ2-7,CASSSSRTGFDEQYF,TGTGCCAGCAGCTCCAGTAGGACAGGTTTCGACGAGCAGTACTTC
.,TRBV2,TRBD1,TRBJ2-1,CASSRGDRGNEQFF,TGTGCCAGCAGCCGGGGGGACAGGGGGAATGAGCAGTTCTTC
.,TRBV7-8,TRBD1,TRBJ2-7,CASSQGQGEQYF,TGTGCCAGCAGCCAAGGACAGGGCGAGCAGTACTTC
.,TRBV9,.,TRBJ1-3,CASSAGTEGSGNTIYF,TGTGCCAGCAGCGCAGGCACGGAAGGATCTGGAAACACCATATATTTT
once,TRBV27,.,TRBJ2-3,CASSLDGGAKDTQYF,TGTGCCAGCAGTTTAGATGGCGGGGCCAAAGATACGCAGTATTTT
.,TRBV19,.,TRBJ1-1,CASSITQGGYTEAFF,TGTGCCAGTAGTATCACACAGGGTGGATACACTGAAGCTTTCTTT
.,TRBV6-5,.,TRBJ2-3,CASSYVRGTDTQYF,TGTGCCAGCAGTTACGTTCGGGGTACAGATACGCAGTATTTT
.,TRBV5-1,.,TRBJ2-2,CASSTGTEKAGELFF,TGCGCCAGCAGCACTGGGACCGAAAAGGCCGGGGAGCTGTTTTTT
.,TRBV5-6,.,TRBJ2-1,CASSFGGATYNEQFF,TGTGCCAGCAGCTTTGGCGGGGCAACCTACAATGAGCAGTTCTTC
.,TRBV27,TRBD2,TRBJ2-3,CASSTLGGTTDTQYF,TGTGCCAGCAGTACCCTGGGGGGGACCACAGATACGCAGTATTTT
.,TRBV4-1,TRBD1,TRBJ2-7,CASSQDRGTGFYEQYF,TGCGCCAGCAGCCAAGATAGGGGGACAGGGTTCTACGAGCAGTACTTC
.,TRBV30,.,TRBJ1-1,CASNTVINTEAFF,TGTGCCTCCAATACAGTTATAAACACTGAAGCTTTCTTT
.,TRBV6-1,.,TRBJ2-5,CASSRRRGVEETQYF,TGTGCCAGCAGCAGACGGAGAGGTGTAGAGGAGACCCAGTACTTC
.,TRBV4-2,.,TRBJ1-2,CASSHRDTPIYGYTF,TGTGCCAGCAGCCACCGGGACACACCTATCTATGGCTACACCTTC
.,TRBV27,.,TRBJ1-5,CASSPFEGQPQHF,TGTGCCAGCAGTCCCTTCGAGGGACAGCCCCAGCATTTT
.,TRBV16,.,TRBJ1-2,CASSPGDYGYTF,TGTGCCAGCAGTCCAGGGGACTATGGCTACACCTTC
once,TRBV6-5,TRBD2,TRBJ2-1,CASSRELAGGDEQFF,TGTGCCAGCAGCCGAGAACTAGCGGGAGGAGATGAGCAGTTCTTC
.,TRBV4-1,.,TRBJ1-2,CASSQDIGQWNYGYTF,TGCGCCAGCAGCCAAGATATAGGACAGTGGAACTATGGCTACACCTTC
once,TRBV4-3,TRBD2,TRBJ2-7,CASSQGLAGVWCEQYF,TGCGCCAGCAGCCAGGGACTAGCGGGAGTTTGGTGCGAGCAGTACTTC
.,TRBV4-1,.,TRBJ2-7,CASSPLLPPKYEQYF,TGCGCCAGCAGCCCCCTTTTGCCCCCGAAATACGAGCAGTACTTC
.,TRBV4-3,TRBD1,TRBJ2-7,CASSQDSRTGAYEQYF,TGCGCCAGCAGCCAAGATAGTAGGACAGGGGCCTACGAGCAGTACTTC
.,TRBV10-3,TRBD1,TRBJ1-4,CAISDWDRGHENEKLFF,TGTGCCATCAGTGATTGGGACAGGGGCCACGAGAATGAAAAACTGTTTTTT
.,TRBV27,.,TRBJ1-1,CASTFLGQNTEAFF,TGTGCCAGCACCTTCTTGGGCCAGAACACTGAAGCTTTCTTT
.,TRBV7-2,.,TRBJ1-2,CASSPNPDYGYTF,TGTGCCAGCAGCCCGAACCCGGACTATGGCTACACCTTC
.,TRBV6-5,.,TRBJ1-1,CASSYGKGTEAFF,TGTGCCAGCAGTTACGGAAAGGGGACTGAAGCTTTCTTT
once,TRBV6-5,TRBD1,TRBJ1-1,CASSFQDRGTEAFF,TGTGCCAGCAGTTTCCAGGACAGGGGCACTGAAGCTTTCTTT
.,TRBV6-6,.,TRBJ2-1,CASSGWVNNEQFF,TGTGCCAGCAGTGGGTGGGTAAACAATGAGCAGTTCTTC
.,TRBV7-2,.,TRBJ1-2,CASSLGSYYGYTF,TGTGCCAGCAGCTTGGGCAGCTACTATGGCTACACCTTC
.,TRBV9,.,TRBJ1-2,CASSLEGFYGYTF,TGTGCCAGCAGCCTTGAGGGGTTCTATGGCTACACCTTC